One and the same sample provided the 18 T cell receptor beta chains below, sequenced in a study of T cells in Graves' hyperthyroidism and ophthalmopathy. What was amplified from RNA transcripts were TCR beta CDR3 regions. HTBI primers were employed in a first-round RT-PCR of the TCR CDR3. Each CDR3 protein gets one entry after TCRdb re-called the multiplex PCR reads with MiXCR. The sample lists approximately 490,000 distinct CDR3 sequences, around a fifth seen once, with about 49% in the top ten. Sequencing was carried out using blood. Receptors originate from a woman between 65 and 79 years old with Graves' ophthalmopathy.

Only a few counts were recorded for this clonotype. The chain is built from TRBV6-2 or TRBV6-3 and TRBJ2-3, with TRBD2 matching 11 bases. V dropped 4 bases and J dropped 4; count of bases not matched to a gene: 10. Looked up from germline, CDR1 is MNHEY and CDR2 is SVGEGT. This CDR3 spans 17 amino acids. CDR3 in amino acids: CASSSGLLAGVSDTQYF. As DNA, the CDR3 is TGTGCCAGCAGTTCCGGGTTACTAGCGGGAGTCTCAGATACGCAGTATTTT.

This clonotype was seen repeatedly, ten times or more. CDR3 residues: CASSLLQGNQPQHF. The CDR3 DNA is TGTGCCAGCAGTTTATTACAGGGGAATCAGCCCCAGCATTTT. The V gene is TRBV12-3 or TRBV12-4, the J gene TRBJ1-5, with TRBD1 matching 7 bases. The CDR3 runs 14 residues. After removal of 2 bases from V and 4 bases from J, the junction contained 2 bases not matched to a gene.

The CDR3 coding sequence is TGTGCCAGCAGCTGGGCGAGCGGGCGGGAGGGGAGGAATGAGCAGTTCTTC. Protein: CASSWASGREGRNEQFF. The rearrangement links TRBV5-4 to TRBJ2-1; 9 bases are shared with TRBD2. Trimming took 3 bases from V and 7 from J; bases not matched to a gene: 14. This CDR3 comprises 17 residues. In germline, CDR1 is SGHNT, CDR2 YYREEE (reference sequence). The full variable domain, with the rest looked up from reference TRBV5-4 and TRBJ2-1, is ETGVTQSPTHLIKTRGQQVTLRCSSQSGHNTVSWYQQALGQGPQFIFQYYREEENGRGNFPPRFSGLQFPNYSSELNVNALELDDSALYLCASSWASGREGRNEQFFGPGTRLTVL.

In DNA, the CDR3 is TGTGCCAGCAGCGTAGGACAGGCCTACTACAATGAGCAGTTCTTC. This gives the protein CASSVGQAYYNEQFF. The chain couples TRBV9 to TRBJ2-1; D may be TRBD1 (6 bases). V lost 0 bases to trimming and J lost 3 bases, with 10 bases between them. The CDR3 totals 15 residues. CDR1 and CDR2 (germline): SGDLS, YYNGEE.

There are a few counts of this clonotype. The gene calls are TRBV5-6 and TRBJ2-2, with 14 bases fitting TRBD2. CDR3 length: 16 residues. Germline CDR1 SGHDT, CDR2 YYEEEE. V trimming: 3 bases; J trimming: 3 bases; junction bases outside the gene matches: 1. The CDR3 nucleotides are TGTGCCAGCAGCTCGGGACTAGCGGGAGACACCGGGGAGCTGTTTTTT. It translates to CASSSGLAGDTGELFF.

This clonotype was detected only a few times. The chain employs TRBV20-1 and TRBJ1-1, with TRBD1 identical over 10 bases. The V gene's germline CDR1 is DFQATT and CDR2 SNEGSKA (reference sequence). After removal of 1 base from V and 11 bases from J, the junction contained 10 bases not matched to a gene. This CDR3 has 14 amino acids. The CDR3: CSARAARDRGIAFF. The CDR3 DNA reads TGCAGTGCTAGAGCGGCCAGGGACAGGGGTATTGCTTTCTTT.

There are a few counts of this clonotype. The chain is built from TRBV20-1 and TRBJ2-7, with D possibly matching TRBD1 (5 bases). The length of the CDR3 is 12 residues. Germline V lookup: CDR1 DFQATT, CDR2 SNEGSKA (reference sequence). V was shortened by 5 bases and J by 6 bases, with 14 bases between the two germline ends. The CDR3 DNA follows: TGCAGTGCTGGCAGGGATCTATCCGAGCAGTACTTC. This encodes CSAGRDLSEQYF.

This clonotype was detected ten times or more. The chain combines TRBV28 with TRBJ1-5; the D gene is possibly TRBD1 (6 bases). Trimming took 3 bases from V and 0 from J, leaving 15 bases between them. Germline CDR1 is MDHEN and CDR2 is SYDVKM. The CDR3 totals 17 residues. In DNA form, the CDR3 reads TGTGCCAGCAGTTTTTCTCTTGGGGGCTTTAGCAATCAGCCCCAGCATTTT. Protein product: CASSFSLGGFSNQPQHF.

The table lists this clonotype with a few counts. The chain carries TRBV29-1 and TRBJ2-3; D gene uncertain. The CDR3 sequence is 12 residues long. The V end was cut by 1 base, the J end by 6 bases, with 8 bases between. CDR1 and CDR2 from the germline V gene are SQVTM and ANQGSEA. This chain's CDR3 is CSVEALGDTQYF. The CDR3 DNA reads TGCAGCGTTGAAGCCCTCGGGGATACGCAGTATTTT.

This clonotype was recorded at least ten times. This chain connects TRBV28 to TRBJ2-3, with 12 nucleotides matching TRBD2. Germline V lookup: CDR1 MDHEN, CDR2 SYDVKM. CDR3 length: 15 residues. V lost 7 bases and J lost 6; bases outside the gene matches: 8. As DNA, the CDR3 is TGTGCCAGCACCAAAGGACTAGCGGGGCAGGATACGCAGTATTTT. Its translation is CASTKGLAGQDTQYF.

This chain links TRBV11-2 with TRBJ1-2, with D hard to call. The V end was cut by 1 base, the J end by 3 bases, with 6 bases between. CDR3 length: 13 amino acids. Germline V gene data show CDR1 as SGHAT and CDR2 as FQNNGV. CDR3 loop: CASSLGAYYGYTF. The CDR3 coding sequence is TGTGCCAGCAGCTTAGGGGCGTACTATGGCTACACCTTC.

This clonotype has a handful of counts. The J gene is TRBJ2-1, the V gene TRBV29-1, with 9 bases fitting TRBD2. The CDR3 extends over 13 amino acids. Germline V gives CDR1 SQVTM, CDR2 ANQGSEA. With 6 bases clipped from V and 2 bases from J, the junction kept 2 bases outside the gene matches. The CDR3 nucleotides are TGCAGCGTGCCTAGCGGGGCCTACAATGAGCAGTTCTTC. Encoded protein: CSVPSGAYNEQFF.

This clonotype came up a few times. The V gene is TRBV9, the J gene TRBJ2-5, with D perhaps TRBD1 (6 bases). The V and J ends lost 0 bases and 4 bases respectively, with 13 bases between them. The CDR3 runs to 15 residues. The germline CDR1 and CDR2 sequences are SGDLS and YYNGEE. The CDR3 nucleotides read TGTGCCAGCAGCGTAGCAGGGGCAGCGGTAGAGACCCAGTACTTC. It yields the protein CASSVAGAAVETQYF.

This clonotype occurred once. The J gene is TRBJ2-4, the V gene TRBV5-6; no clear D gene. Germline assignment: CDR1 SGHDT and CDR2 YYEEEE. This CDR3 has 13 residues. Trimming pared 1 base from V and 6 bases from J, leaving 8 bases between. CDR3 residues: CASSLSVRNIQYF. CDR3 DNA sequence: TGTGCCAGCAGCTTGTCCGTCCGAAACATTCAGTACTTC.

This clonotype has a handful of counts. The chain combines TRBV7-2 with TRBJ2-7; D is perhaps TRBD2 (6 bases). Germline assignment: CDR1 SGHTA and CDR2 FQGNSA. This CDR3 is 14 amino acids long. V was shortened by 1 base and J by 4 bases, with 11 bases between the two germline ends. The CDR3 region has the DNA TGTGCCAGCAGCTTAGTCGGGAGACAATACGAGCAGTACTTC. Translation: CASSLVGRQYEQYF.

V usage is TRBV11-2 and J usage is TRBJ2-1, with 10 bases matching TRBD2. Trimming removed 0 bases from V and 9 bases from J; junction bases left unmatched: 8. The CDR3 is 16 residues long. Germline V CDR1 and CDR2: SGHAT, FQNNGV. CDR3 nucleotides: TGTGCCAGCAGCTTAGAAGGGCTAGCGGGAGTTATTGAGCAGTTCTTC. Its protein is CASSLEGLAGVIEQFF.

The rearrangement links TRBV27 to TRBJ1-2; D possibly corresponds to TRBD1 (5 bases). V was trimmed by 0 bases and J by 2 bases, leaving 10 bases between them. The CDR3 consists of 15 residues. From germline, CDR1 is MNHEY and CDR2 SMNVEV (reference sequence). CDR3 sequence: CASSLSGGLNYGYTF. In DNA form, the CDR3 reads TGTGCCAGCAGTTTATCGGGGGGGTTGAACTATGGCTACACCTTC.

J is TRBJ1-2 and V is TRBV10-3, with 7 bases lining up with TRBD1. J lost 4 bases, V lost 6 bases, and 5 bases had no gene match. This CDR3 has 13 residues. Germline values: CDR1 ENHRY, CDR2 SYGVKD. CDR3 coding DNA: TGTGCCATCAGCGAGGGGGCAGGCTATGGCTACACCTTC. This translates into CAISEGAGYGYTF.